Detailed here is one TCR beta chain. These data originate in a study of blood T cell repertoires in COVID-19. Repertoires were generated with immunoSEQ multiplex PCR, while TCRdb's copy carries only in-frame clones and drops some. The data contain 230,000 or so clones, nearly 90% of them singletons. Seattle patients were enrolled during active infection and followed longitudinally. Sample: peripheral blood. This clonotype was sampled from a woman aged 60 to 75 with COVID-19, enrolled during active disease.

CDR3 sequence reads: CASTPEAFPYNEQFF. The CDR3 region has the DNA TGTGCCAGTACCCCTGAGGCTTTCCCATACAATGAGCAGTTCTTC. V is TRBV19 and J is TRBJ2-1; D remains ambiguous. Germline CDR1 LNHDA, CDR2 SQIVND (reference sequence). V gave up 7 bases and J gave up 4 bases, with 17 bases separating them. This CDR3 is built from 15 residues.